This TCR beta chain originates from a study of cytomegalovirus exposure and HLA in healthy donors. As to this clone: As yet, its antigen is unknown.

Sequencing used immunoSEQ multiplex PCR; TCRdb keeps in-frame clones, though not all of them. The sample has over 150,000 clones, 85% seen once. Study conclusions and caveats: It was reported that the classifier diagnosed cytomegalovirus status with high specificity and sensitivity in both the original and validation cohorts. Some public TCRs appeared in many individuals, while most sequences were rare. The study listed some 160 cytomegalovirus-associated TCR beta chains.

Among the 110 or so subjects of the validation cohort, separate from the roughly 670-subject first cohort, were the donors. The CDR3 has 14 residues. CDR1 and CDR2 from the germline V gene are SNHLY and FYNNEI. Trimming removed 4 bases from V and 3 bases from J; junction bases left unmatched: 3. Input material: PBMCs. The chain couples TRBV2 to TRBJ2-7; 10 bases line up with TRBD1. The receptor was isolated from a man younger than 30 in good health and CMV-seropositive. Here the CDR3 reads CASSGGTGDYEQYF. The CDR3 DNA reads as TGTGCCAGCAGTGGTGGGACAGGGGACTACGAGCAGTACTTC. Drawing the rest from reference TRBV2 and TRBJ2-7, the complete variable domain is EPEVTQTPSHQVTQMGQEVILRCVPISNHLYFYWYRQILGQKVEFLVSFYNNEISEKSEIFDDQFSVERPDGSNFTLKIRSTKLEDSAMYFCASSGGTGDYEQYFGPGTRLTVT.